This TCR beta chain was obtained from a study of T cells in tuberculosis. Data came from immunoSEQ multiplex PCR; TCRdb stores just in-frame clones and leaves some out. The table includes 30,000 to 40,000 clones, less than 95% detected once. Trimming cost V 4 bases and J 3 bases; bases outside gene matches: 8. The CDR3 contains 15 residues. Germline V gene sequence: CDR1 MNHNS, CDR2 SASEGT. Sample time point: new active TB diagnosis, blood taken before or within 7 days of starting treatment. This clone was counted a few times. This material consisted of PBMCs, taken at tuberculosis diagnosis. This sequence originates from an adult with tuberculosis. The chain has TRBV6-1 and TRBJ2-7; 8 bases match TRBD1. CDR3 bases: TGTGCCAGCAGTGGGCCCAGACAGGGGAGCTACGAGCAGTACGTC. Protein product: CASSGPRQGSYEQYV.